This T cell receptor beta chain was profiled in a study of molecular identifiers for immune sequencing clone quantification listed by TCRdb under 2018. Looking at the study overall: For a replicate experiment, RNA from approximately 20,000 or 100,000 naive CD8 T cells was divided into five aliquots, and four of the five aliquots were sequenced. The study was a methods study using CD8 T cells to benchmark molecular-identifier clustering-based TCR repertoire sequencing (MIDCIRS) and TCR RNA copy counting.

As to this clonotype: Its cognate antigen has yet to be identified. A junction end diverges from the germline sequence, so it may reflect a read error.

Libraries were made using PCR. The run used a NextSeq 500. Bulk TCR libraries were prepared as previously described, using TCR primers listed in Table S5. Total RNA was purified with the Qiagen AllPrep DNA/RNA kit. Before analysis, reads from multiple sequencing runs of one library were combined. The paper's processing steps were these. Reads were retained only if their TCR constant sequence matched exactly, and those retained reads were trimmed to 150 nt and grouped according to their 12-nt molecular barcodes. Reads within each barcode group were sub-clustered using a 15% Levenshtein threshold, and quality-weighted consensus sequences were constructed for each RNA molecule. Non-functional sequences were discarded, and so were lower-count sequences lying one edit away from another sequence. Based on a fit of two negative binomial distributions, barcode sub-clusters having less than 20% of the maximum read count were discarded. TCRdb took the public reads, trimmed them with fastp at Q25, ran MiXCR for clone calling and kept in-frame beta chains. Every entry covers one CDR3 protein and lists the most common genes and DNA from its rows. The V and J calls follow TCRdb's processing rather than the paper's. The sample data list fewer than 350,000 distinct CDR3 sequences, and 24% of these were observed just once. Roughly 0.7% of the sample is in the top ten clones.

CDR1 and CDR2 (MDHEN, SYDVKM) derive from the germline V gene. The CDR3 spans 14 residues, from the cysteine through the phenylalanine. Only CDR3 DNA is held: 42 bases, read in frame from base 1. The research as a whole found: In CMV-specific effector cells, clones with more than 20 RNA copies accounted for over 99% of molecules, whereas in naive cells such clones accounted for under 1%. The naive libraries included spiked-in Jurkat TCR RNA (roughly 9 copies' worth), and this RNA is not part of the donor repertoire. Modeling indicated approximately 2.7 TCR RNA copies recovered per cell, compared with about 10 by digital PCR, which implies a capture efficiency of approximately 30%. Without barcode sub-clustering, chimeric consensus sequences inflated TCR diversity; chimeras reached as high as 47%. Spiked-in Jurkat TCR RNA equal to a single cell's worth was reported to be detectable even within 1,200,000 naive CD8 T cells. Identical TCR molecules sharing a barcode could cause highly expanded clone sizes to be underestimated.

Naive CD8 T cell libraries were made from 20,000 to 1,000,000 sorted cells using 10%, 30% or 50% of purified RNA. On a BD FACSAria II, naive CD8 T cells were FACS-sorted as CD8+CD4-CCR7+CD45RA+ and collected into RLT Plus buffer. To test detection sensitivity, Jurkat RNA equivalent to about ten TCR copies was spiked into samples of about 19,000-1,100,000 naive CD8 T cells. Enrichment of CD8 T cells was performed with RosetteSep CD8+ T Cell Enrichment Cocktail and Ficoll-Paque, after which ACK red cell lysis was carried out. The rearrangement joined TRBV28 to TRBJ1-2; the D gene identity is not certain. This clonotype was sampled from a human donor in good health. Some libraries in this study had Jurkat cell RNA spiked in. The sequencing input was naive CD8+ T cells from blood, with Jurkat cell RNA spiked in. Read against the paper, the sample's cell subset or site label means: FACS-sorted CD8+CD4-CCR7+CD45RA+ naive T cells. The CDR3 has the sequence CASSLEVGSYGSTF. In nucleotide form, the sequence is TGTGCCAGCAGTTTAGAAGTAGGGAGCTATGGCTCCACCTTC.